Below are 25 T cell receptor beta chains sequenced from a single sample in a study of shared clonotypes between healthy human individuals. Here immunoSEQ multiplex PCR was the method, and the copy in TCRdb shows in-frame clones only, minus some. The data contain some 1,900,000 clones, just under 95% of them seen just once; the ten biggest clones take up 1% to 1.5%. Naive CD8 cells comprised CD45RO-negative, CCR7-positively selected cells, excluding terminally differentiated effector memory CD45RA+ cells. The material sequenced was naive CD8+ T cells sorted from blood. The source of these receptors is a young man in good health.

This chain joins TRBV11-3 and TRBJ2-5, with 8 bases that match TRBD2. Germline V gene data show CDR1 as SGHNT and CDR2 as YENEEA. The V gene end was trimmed by 2 bases and the J gene end by 5 bases; junction bases not matched to a gene: 10. CDR3 size: 16 residues. The CDR3 region is CASSLPRTGGKETQYF. CDR3 nucleotide sequence: TGTGCCAGCAGCTTACCTCGGACGGGAGGGAAGGAGACCCAGTACTTC.

This chain uses TRBV7-6 with TRBJ2-2; 7 bases match TRBD1. Unmatched junction bases numbered 11, after V lost 4 bases and J lost 3 bases. Germline values: CDR1 SGHVS, CDR2 FNYEAQ. The CDR3 length is 17 residues. This CDR3 reads CASSSIPGQSHTGELFF. Written as DNA, the CDR3 is TGTGCCAGCAGCTCAATACCGGGACAGAGTCACACCGGGGAGCTGTTTTTT.

This clone showed up just once. V is TRBV5-8 and J is TRBJ2-3, with 8 bases fitting TRBD2. This CDR3 region has 15 residues. V lost 0 bases, J lost 4 bases, and 4 bases stayed unmatched. Germline V gene lookup returns CDR1 SGHTS and CDR2 YDEGEE. This CDR3 reads CASSLGAGGPDTQYF. The CDR3 coding sequence is TGTGCCAGCAGCTTGGGTGCGGGAGGACCAGATACGCAGTATTTT.

This rearrangement joins TRBV5-1 to TRBJ2-2; 11 nucleotides match TRBD2. Losses at the gene ends were 4 bases for V and 7 bases for J; bases not matched to a gene: 12. The germline V gene encodes CDR1 SGHRS and CDR2 YFSETQ. This CDR3 comprises 17 residues. The CDR3 DNA reads as TGCGCCAGCAGCGCGGGACTAGCGGCCCCATCTAGCGGGGAGCTGTTTTTT. It yields the protein CASSAGLAAPSSGELFF.

The V call is TRBV15, the J call TRBJ2-7; D possibly corresponds to TRBD2 (5 bases). CDR3 length equals 15 residues. Trimming took 2 bases from V and 2 from J, leaving 13 bases between them. Germline loops: CDR1 LNHNV, CDR2 YYDKDF (reference sequence). DNA for the CDR3: TGTGCCACCAGCAGAACTCTAGCAGGCACCTACGAGCAGTACTTC. Its translation is CATSRTLAGTYEQYF.

This chain joins TRBV28 and TRBJ1-1, with 7 nucleotides matching TRBD1. The CDR3 has 14 residues. CDR1 MDHEN and CDR2 SYDVKM come from the germline V gene. After removal of 5 bases from V and 2 bases from J, the junction contained 5 bases not matched to a gene. Here the CDR3 DNA reads TGTGCCAGCAGTCAGGGGGACGGTAACACTGAAGCTTTCTTT. Translating it yields CASSQGDGNTEAFF.

The gene calls are TRBV5-3 and TRBJ2-7; 11 nucleotides align to TRBD2. TRBV5-3 belongs to the ORF category, with a function that is uncertain. J gave up 4 bases and V 4 bases, and 13 bases lay outside the gene matches. The CDR3 has 17 residues. CDR3 DNA sequence: TGTGCCAGAAGCCTAGGACTAGCGGGCCCTATTGAGTACGAGCAGTACTTC. This sequence encodes CARSLGLAGPIEYEQYF.

The chain links TRBV9 to TRBJ2-7; maybe TRBD2 (5 bases). This CDR3 is 14 amino acids long. Looked up from germline, CDR1 is SGDLS and CDR2 is YYNGEE. V was shortened by 0 bases and J by 2 bases, with 9 bases between the two germline ends. The CDR3 bases are TGTGCCAGCAGCGTAGCCAGCGGCCCCTACGAGCAGTACTTC. Protein sequence: CASSVASGPYEQYF.

As regards this clone: The same CDR3 arises from other DNA sequences in this sample as well. CDR3 sequence: CASSEELAGAYEQYF. CDR3 sequence (DNA): TGTGCCAGCAGTGAAGAACTAGCGGGGGCCTACGAGCAGTACTTC. This chain links TRBV6-1 with TRBJ2-7; the match to TRBD2 covers 11 bases. Trimming at V came to 1 base and at J to 2 bases, leaving 1 base not matched to a gene. The CDR3 length is 15 residues. Germline V lookup: CDR1 MNHNS, CDR2 SASEGT.

V and J are TRBV5-6 and TRBJ2-5, with D unclear. The length of the CDR3 is 14 residues. The V and J ends lost 0 bases and 5 bases respectively, with 11 bases between them. Germline CDR1 SGHDT, CDR2 YYEEEE. For the CDR3, the DNA is TGTGCCAGCAGCTTGGTGGGAAATGAGGAGACCCAGTACTTC. Translation: CASSLVGNEETQYF.

This chain connects TRBV5-6 to TRBJ2-2; D is uncertain. The CDR3 runs to 14 residues. Trimming cost V 2 bases and J 0 bases, with 5 bases left between them. Germline-derived CDR1 and CDR2 are SGHDT and YYEEEE. The CDR3 sequence is CASSFPSNTGELFF. CDR3 DNA: TGTGCCAGCAGCTTCCCGTCGAACACCGGGGAGCTGTTTTTT.

The chain recombines TRBV13 with TRBJ2-1; TRBD2 matches 7 bases. V lost 1 base to trimming and J lost 7 bases; unmatched junction nucleotides: 10. CDR1 PRHDT and CDR2 FYEKMQ come from the germline V gene (reference sequence). There are 16 residues in the CDR3. CDR3 in DNA: TGTGCCAGCAGCTTAGTAGGGGCGGGAGTGGTAAATGAGCAGTTCTTC. The encoded protein is CASSLVGAGVVNEQFF.

As concerns this clone: The same CDR3 also results from other DNA sequences found in this sample. This chain links TRBV6-5 with TRBJ2-7; TRBD1 might be the D (6 bases). The V gene's germline CDR1 is MNHEY and CDR2 SVGAGI. Between the trimmed V and J ends, which lost 0 bases and 2 bases, there was a span of 8 bases. The CDR3 has 14 residues. CDR3 in DNA: TGTGCCAGCAGTTACTCAGGGGGTCCCTACGAGCAGTACTTC. Its protein is CASSYSGGPYEQYF.

This rearrangement joins TRBV7-6 to TRBJ2-7; TRBD2 might be the D (6 bases). The CDR3 has 15 amino acids. Germline CDR1 and CDR2: SGHVS and FNYEAQ. Deletions cut 5 bases from V and 5 bases from J, with 19 bases between. DNA for the CDR3: TGTGCCAGCAGCCCGCATTCGGAGGGGATCCACGAGCAGTACTTC. Translating it yields CASSPHSEGIHEQYF.

Ten or more counts support this clone. The gene calls are TRBV4-3 and TRBJ2-1; D gene ambiguous. Trimming removed 1 base from V and 7 bases from J, with 14 bases in between. The germline V gene encodes CDR1 LGHNA and CDR2 YSLEER. The CDR3 is 15 amino acids. CDR3 in amino acids: CASSQGAYQANEQFF. The CDR3 DNA reads TGCGCCAGCAGCCAAGGAGCCTATCAGGCTAATGAGCAGTTCTTC.

Comment on this clone: The same CDR3 can be traced to other DNA sequences in this sample. V usage is TRBV6-1 and J usage is TRBJ1-2; D remains unclear. CDR1 is MNHNS and CDR2 is SASEGT in the germline V gene. V dropped 2 bases and J dropped 5 bases, with 3 bases sitting between them. This CDR3 is 11 amino acids long. CDR3 sequence: CASSELYGYTF. The DNA of the CDR3 is TGTGCCAGCAGTGAACTATATGGCTACACCTTC.

This clone was counted a single time. The rearrangement uses TRBV21-1 and TRBJ2-7; the table's D gene call, TRBD2, was not cross checked with the DNA. TRBV21-1 is an annotated pseudogene. CDR3 length equals 20 residues. This chain's CDR3 is CASSRKPRRTIPRGPYEQYF. CDR3 nucleotides: TGTGCCAGCAGCCGTAAACCGCGCCGGACGATTCCACGAGGGCCTTACGAGCAGTACTTC.

The V call is TRBV5-6, the J call TRBJ1-5; D not certain. V lost 0 bases and J 7 bases, leaving 17 bases between the germline ends. CDR3 length: 16 amino acids. From germline, CDR1 is SGHDT and CDR2 YYEEEE. The CDR3: CASSLVAGIWKQPQHF. CDR3 bases: TGTGCCAGCAGCTTGGTGGCTGGGATTTGGAAACAGCCCCAGCATTTT.

With regard to this clone: In the same sample, other DNA sequences code for this CDR3. This chain connects TRBV9 to TRBJ2-7; 11 bases are a match to TRBD1. The CDR3 is made up of 14 amino acids. Germline assignment: CDR1 SGDLS and CDR2 YYNGEE. Unmatched junction bases numbered 1, after V lost 2 bases and J lost 3 bases. The CDR3 loop is CASSVGQGGYEQYF. DNA of the CDR3: TGTGCCAGCAGCGTGGGACAGGGGGGCTACGAGCAGTACTTC.

This chain uses TRBV29-1 with TRBJ2-3; a weak D match, TRBD2 (6 bases). Germline-derived CDR1 and CDR2 are SQVTM and ANQGSEA. This CDR3 has 15 amino acids. Between the trimmed V and J ends, which lost 6 bases and 2 bases, there was a span of 18 bases. CDR3 bases: TGCAGCGTGTTCGGGGGACCAAGTATCACAGATACGCAGTATTTT. Encoded protein: CSVFGGPSITDTQYF.

The chain links TRBV2 to TRBJ1-1, with D uncertain. Germline-derived CDR1 and CDR2 are SNHLY and FYNNEI. The CDR3 spans 12 residues. V lost 7 bases and J 0 bases, leaving 6 bases between the germline ends. CDR3 residues: CASTNMNTEAFF. The CDR3 region has the DNA TGTGCCAGCACTAACATGAACACTGAAGCTTTCTTT.

The chain carries TRBV6-6 and TRBJ1-2; 8 bases agree with TRBD1. CDR3 length: 13 residues. Germline V gives CDR1 MNHNY, CDR2 SVGAGI (reference sequence). J lost 5 bases, V lost 6 bases, and 5 bases had no gene match. The CDR3 coding sequence is TGTGCCAGCAGCCCGGGACAGGAATATGGCTACACCTTC. This codes for CASSPGQEYGYTF.

This clone has a single count. J is TRBJ1-1 and V is TRBV4-2; D may be TRBD1 (5 bases). This CDR3 comprises 16 residues. Germline CDR1 LGHNA, CDR2 YNFKEQ. V lost 0 bases and J lost 4, with 15 bases in between. CDR3 nucleotides: TGTGCCAGCAGCCAAGAGGAGGGGCCCGAGCGCACTGAAGCTTTCTTT. This gives the protein CASSQEEGPERTEAFF.

The chain links TRBV2 to TRBJ2-1, with TRBD2 matching 7 bases. This CDR3 spans 14 amino acids. The germline gives CDR1 SNHLY, CDR2 FYNNEI. The CDR3 DNA reads as TGTGCGAGCGAGGAGCTAGCGGAAAACAATGAGCAGTTCTTC. It is translated as CASEELAENNEQFF.

This chain uses TRBV2 with TRBJ2-7; D could derive from TRBD1 or TRBD2 (5 bases each). V shed 6 bases and J shed 11 bases, with 11 bases lying between them. The CDR3 length is 10 residues. Germline lookup yields CDR1 SNHLY and CDR2 FYNNEI. CDR3 amino acids: CASRWDLKYF. Here the CDR3 DNA reads TGTGCCAGCAGATGGGACCTGAAGTACTTC.